The 12 T cell receptor beta chains in this list originate from one sample, sequenced in a study of PD-L1 blockade in urothelial cancer. Produced via immunoSEQ multiplex PCR; TCRdb's table is partial and in-frame only. The sample records about 37,000 clones, approximately 83% being singletons. The input for sequencing was PBMCs, taken around atezolizumab (anti-PD-L1) treatment. All receptors come from a man aged 60-69 years with urothelial cancer.

The CDR3 reads CASSSGTGRYEQYF. In DNA form, the CDR3 reads TGTGCCAGCAGTTCCGGGACAGGGAGATACGAGCAGTACTTC. The chain recombines TRBV2 with TRBJ2-7; TRBD1 matches at 9 bases. V lost 5 bases, J lost 4 bases, and 6 bases stayed unmatched. Germline V CDR1 and CDR2: SNHLY, FYNNEI. This CDR3 region has 14 residues. The full variable domain, completed using reference TRBV2 and TRBJ2-7, is EPEVTQTPSHQVTQMGQEVILRCVPISNHLYFYWYRQILGQKVEFLVSFYNNEISEKSEIFDDQFSVERPDGSNFTLKIRSTKLEDSAMYFCASSSGTGRYEQYFGPGTRLTVT.

The chain joins TRBV30 to TRBJ1-2, with a weak D call TRBD1 (6 bases). The CDR3 totals 14 residues. Germline CDR1 and CDR2: GTSNPN and SVGIG (reference sequence). V was shortened by 4 bases and J by 4 bases, with 16 bases between the two germline ends. CDR3 coding DNA: TGTGCCTGGAATAAGCCAGGGGACCTCTATGGCTACACCTTC. Its translation is CAWNKPGDLYGYTF.

The rearrangement links TRBV7-9 to TRBJ2-7; 7 bases are a match to TRBD1. Germline lookup yields CDR1 SEHNR and CDR2 FQNEAQ (reference sequence). Unmatched junction bases numbered 3, after V lost 4 bases and J lost 0 bases. This CDR3 comprises 14 residues. The CDR3 protein is CASSSGQSSYEQYF. The CDR3 DNA follows: TGTGCCAGCAGCTCGGGACAGAGCTCCTACGAGCAGTACTTC.

The V call is TRBV4-1, the J call TRBJ2-3, with TRBD2 identical over 9 bases. Germline CDR1 is MGHRA and CDR2 is YSYEKL. Losses at the gene ends were 0 bases for V and 2 bases for J; bases not matched to a gene: 6. The CDR3 contains 17 residues. CDR3 sequence (DNA): TGCGCCAGCAGCCAAGATGGAAGCGGGGGGTTCACAGATACGCAGTATTTT. It is translated as CASSQDGSGGFTDTQYF.

This clone was detected only once. This sequence joins TRBV6-5 and TRBJ2-2; maybe TRBD2 (6 bases). Germline CDR1 reads MNHEY; CDR2 reads SVGAGI. The CDR3 contains 15 residues. The germline V and J ends were trimmed by 1 base and 3 bases, with 9 bases remaining between them. The CDR3 region is CASSYFGGYTGELFF. Written as DNA, the CDR3 is TGTGCCAGCAGTTACTTTGGGGGGTACACCGGGGAGCTGTTTTTT.

DNA for the CDR3: TGTGCCAGCAGCTTTGCGCGGGGGTACACAGATACGCAGTATTTT. Translating it yields CASSFARGYTDTQYF. The chain has TRBV7-9 and TRBJ2-3; 7 bases agree with TRBD2. V lost 3 bases and J lost 2; bases outside the gene matches: 5. The CDR3 has 15 residues. In germline, CDR1 is SEHNR, CDR2 FQNEAQ (reference sequence).

This clone showed up just a few times. This chain connects TRBV7-8 to TRBJ1-5, with D perhaps matching TRBD1 (6 bases). Trimming took off 0 bases at V and 6 bases at J, with 6 bases between the two ends. The CDR3 totals 13 residues. CDR1 is SGHVS and CDR2 is FQNEAQ in the germline V gene. CDR3 loop: CASSLAGGQPQHF. The CDR3 nucleotides are TGTGCCAGCAGCTTAGCAGGGGGTCAGCCCCAGCATTTT. The complete variable domain, with remaining parts taken from reference TRBV7-8 and TRBJ1-5, reads GAGVSQSPRYKVAKRGQDVALRCDPISGHVSLFWYQQALGQGPEFLTYFQNEAQLDKSGLPSDRFFAERPEGSVSTLKIQRTQQEDSAVYLCASSLAGGQPQHFGDGTRLSIL.

The chain employs TRBV10-3 and TRBJ1-5; D gene unclear. From germline, CDR1 is ENHRY and CDR2 SYGVKD. V gave up 2 bases and J gave up 0 bases, with 11 bases separating them. The CDR3 runs 16 residues. The CDR3 spells CAISEGWEDSNQPQHF. CDR3 bases: TGTGCCATCAGTGAGGGGTGGGAGGATAGCAATCAGCCCCAGCATTTT.

This chain uses TRBV7-6 with TRBJ1-1; D is possibly TRBD1 (6 bases). V was pared by 4 bases and J by 7 bases, with 13 bases between. The CDR3 has 13 amino acids. Germline V gene data show CDR1 as SGHVS and CDR2 as FNYEAQ. The CDR3 region is CASSSLQGGEAFF. The CDR3 coding sequence is TGTGCCAGCAGCTCCCTACAGGGTGGTGAAGCTTTCTTT. Full variable domain (outside the CDR3, taken from reference TRBV7-6 and TRBJ1-1): GAGVSQSPRYKVTKRGQDVALRCDPISGHVSLYWYRQALGQGPEFLTYFNYEAQQDKSGLPNDRFSAERPEGSISTLTIQRTEQRDSAMYRCASSSLQGGEAFFGQGTRLTVV.

This clone was observed once. V is TRBV7-6 and J is TRBJ2-2, with D perhaps matching TRBD1 (6 bases). The CDR3 sequence is 17 residues long. The germline V gene has CDR1 SGHVS and CDR2 FNYEAQ. Trimming pared 0 bases from V and 3 bases from J, leaving 14 bases between. CDR3 region: CASSLAPVQGYTGELFF. Written as DNA, the CDR3 is TGTGCCAGCAGCTTAGCGCCGGTACAGGGATACACCGGGGAGCTGTTTTTT.

V is TRBV29-1 and J is TRBJ1-4; 9 positions agree with TRBD1. The germline V gene has CDR1 SQVTM and CDR2 ANQGSEA. The V segment lost 6 bases and the J segment 5 bases; nucleotides outside the gene matches: 4. The length of the CDR3 is 13 residues. CDR3 sequence (DNA): TGCAGCGTCCGGGACAGGGAGAATGAAAAACTGTTTTTT. Protein: CSVRDRENEKLFF.

V is TRBV19 and J is TRBJ2-7; 9 nucleotides agree with TRBD1. V lost 7 bases to trimming and J lost 5 bases; unmatched junction nucleotides: 9. Germline V gene lookup returns CDR1 LNHDA and CDR2 SQIVND (reference sequence). The CDR3 spans 14 residues. This CDR3 reads CASKGPGQGNEQYF. The CDR3 DNA reads TGTGCCAGTAAAGGCCCCGGACAGGGGAACGAGCAGTACTTC.